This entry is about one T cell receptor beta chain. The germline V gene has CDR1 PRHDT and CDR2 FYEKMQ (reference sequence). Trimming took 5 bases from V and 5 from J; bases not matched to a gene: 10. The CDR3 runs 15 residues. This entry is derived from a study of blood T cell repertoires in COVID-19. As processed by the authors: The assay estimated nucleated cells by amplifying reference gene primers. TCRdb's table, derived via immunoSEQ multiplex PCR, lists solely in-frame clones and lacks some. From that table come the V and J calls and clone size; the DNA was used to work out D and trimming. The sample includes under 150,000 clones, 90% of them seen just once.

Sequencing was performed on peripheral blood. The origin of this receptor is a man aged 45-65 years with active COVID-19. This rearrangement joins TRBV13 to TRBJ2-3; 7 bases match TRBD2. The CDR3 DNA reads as TGTGCCAGCAGCCCTTCCTGGGGGAGGGAAGATACGCAGTATTTT. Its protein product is CASSPSWGREDTQYF.